The 30 T cell receptor beta chains presented below share a single source sample, sequenced in a study of response to subunit inactivated influenza vaccine. TCRdb independently ran MiXCR on the RT-PCR reads; one entry per CDR3 protein. The repertoire has 500,000 to 700,000 distinct CDR3 sequences, under 30% of them found once; the top ten carry approximately 2.9%. The same data also contributed to another study, on T cells expressing NK-cell markers. That study reports: Researchers built TCR beta cDNA using 5'RACE template switching with UMIs.

The specimen comprised CD4+ T cells sorted from PBMCs, sampled 12 days after vaccination. These receptor sequences come from a man aged 45-65 years who received an inactivated influenza vaccine.

This clonotype was recorded a few times. The rearrangement links TRBV28 to TRBJ2-2; D perhaps matches TRBD1 (5 bases). V gave up 1 base and J gave up 4 bases, with 10 bases separating them. The CDR3 contains 15 residues. In germline, CDR1 is MDHEN, CDR2 SYDVKM. The CDR3 loop reads CASSLFPGITGELFF. The CDR3 nucleotides are TGTGCCAGCAGTTTATTTCCAGGGATCACCGGGGAGCTGTTTTTT.

The chain employs TRBV18 and TRBJ1-6; D is uncertain. CDR3 length: 13 residues. Trimming took off 2 bases at V and 7 bases at J, with 6 bases between the two ends. Germline-derived CDR1 and CDR2 are KGHSH and LQKENI. CDR3 sequence (DNA): TGTGCCAGCTCACCAGGACGGAATTCACCCCTCCACTTT. Its protein product is CASSPGRNSPLHF.

This clonotype turned up a few times. The CDR3 DNA sequence: TGTGCCACCAGTGATTTTTCACAGGGGGCCCGGTTGGAGCAGTTCTTC. Its translation is CATSDFSQGARLEQFF. V usage is TRBV24-1 and J usage is TRBJ2-1; TRBD1 agrees at 9 bases. The CDR3 totals 16 residues. Germline values: CDR1 KGHDR, CDR2 SFDVKD. V lost 1 base and J lost 10; bases outside the gene matches: 10.

This clonotype was recorded a few times. The V gene is TRBV20-1, the J gene TRBJ2-1, with 10 positions matching TRBD1. This CDR3 has 14 amino acids. Germline V gene sequence: CDR1 DFQATT, CDR2 SNEGSKA (reference sequence). The junction had 9 bases not matched to a gene; V was cut back by 5 bases and J by 8 bases. The CDR3 here is CSALSTGGRYEQFF. CDR3 DNA: TGCAGTGCTCTGTCGACAGGGGGCCGGTATGAGCAGTTCTTC.

V usage is TRBV6-2 or TRBV6-3 and J usage is TRBJ2-6, with 8 nucleotides matching TRBD1. In germline, CDR1 is MNHEY, CDR2 SVGEGT. V lost 6 bases to trimming and J lost 2 bases; unmatched junction nucleotides: 12. This CDR3 contains 18 residues. The CDR3 sequence is CASRTSGTGFAGANVLTF. Here the CDR3 DNA reads TGTGCCAGCAGGACCTCCGGGACAGGATTTGCTGGGGCCAACGTCCTGACTTTC.

This chain links TRBV12-3 or TRBV12-4 with TRBJ2-7, with D maybe TRBD2 (6 bases). This CDR3 is 12 amino acids long. Trimming removed 6 bases at V and 4 bases at J, with 10 bases between. The CDR3 bases are TGTGCCAGCAGATCCGGGGGATACGAGCAGTACTTC. It codes for CASRSGGYEQYF.

The chain has TRBV25-1 and TRBJ2-7; the match to TRBD1 covers 7 bases. Germline V gene sequence: CDR1 MGHDK, CDR2 SYGVNS. The J segment lost 9 bases and the V segment lost 2 bases, leaving 7 bases of the junction unmatched. The CDR3 length is 13 residues. The CDR3 bases are TGTGCCAGCAGTGAAACCTACAGGGGTGTGCAGTACTTC. Translation: CASSETYRGVQYF.

This clonotype has a single count. The chain recombines TRBV20-1 with TRBJ2-7; tentatively, D is TRBD2 (5 bases). This CDR3 contains 14 residues. In germline, CDR1 is DFQATT, CDR2 SNEGSKA (reference sequence). The germline V and J ends were trimmed by 1 base and 7 bases, with 17 bases remaining between them. The CDR3 protein is CSARGLASVREQYF. The DNA of the CDR3 is TGCAGTGCTAGAGGTCTAGCATCTGTTCGGGAGCAGTACTTC.

This clonotype showed up just a few times. In DNA, the CDR3 is TGTGCCAGCAGAACAGCAACAGGGGTCAATCAGCCCCAGCATTTT. Residues: CASRTATGVNQPQHF. The chain couples TRBV2 to TRBJ1-5, with TRBD1 matching over 7 bases. CDR1 is SNHLY and CDR2 is FYNNEI in the germline V gene. The CDR3 has 15 residues. Trimming took 6 bases from V and 3 from J; bases not matched to a gene: 8. Full variable domain (outside the CDR3, taken from reference TRBV2 and TRBJ1-5): EPEVTQTPSHQVTQMGQEVILRCVPISNHLYFYWYRQILGQKVEFLVSFYNNEISEKSEIFDDQFSVERPDGSNFTLKIRSTKLEDSAMYFCASRTATGVNQPQHFGDGTRLSIL.

The chain employs TRBV7-2 and TRBJ1-1; 7 bases agree with TRBD1. Trimming took 5 bases from V and 5 from J; bases not matched to a gene: 8. Germline loops: CDR1 SGHTA, CDR2 FQGNSA. This CDR3 contains 14 residues. The CDR3 protein is CASSPQGRVTEAFF. In DNA, the CDR3 is TGTGCCAGCAGCCCACAGGGGAGGGTTACTGAAGCTTTCTTT.

This chain links TRBV30 with TRBJ2-7; 8 positions match TRBD1. The germline V gene has CDR1 GTSNPN and CDR2 SVGIG (reference sequence). J was trimmed by 4 bases and V by 2 bases; bases with no gene match: 7. The CDR3 totals 14 residues. The DNA of the CDR3 is TGTGCCTGGAGTAGTGCAGGGGGCATTTACGAGCAGTACTTC. As protein: CAWSSAGGIYEQYF.

This clonotype has just a few counts. CDR3 bases: TGTGCCAGTAGTATTGGACAGATAGCGGGAGGGGGGGATGAGCAGTTCTTC. Its protein product is CASSIGQIAGGGDEQFF. This chain connects TRBV19 to TRBJ2-1; 11 nucleotides align to TRBD2. The length of the CDR3 is 17 residues. Germline V gene sequence: CDR1 LNHDA, CDR2 SQIVND (reference sequence). Germline trimming cut 3 bases from V and 8 bases from J; bases unmatched to any gene: 12.

CDR3 in amino acids: CASSQVPGLANEQFF. The CDR3 region has the DNA TGCGCCAGCAGCCAAGTCCCGGGACTAGCCAATGAGCAGTTCTTC. The V and J genes are TRBV4-3 and TRBJ2-1; 9 bases are a match to TRBD2. V lost 1 base, J lost 6 bases, and 4 bases stayed unmatched. This CDR3 contains 15 residues. Germline CDR1 reads LGHNA; CDR2 reads YSLEER.

This clonotype was counted only a few times. The chain links TRBV19 to TRBJ2-1; no reliable D call. In germline, CDR1 is LNHDA, CDR2 SQIVND (reference sequence). The V end was cut by 3 bases, the J end by 0 bases, with 9 bases between. The CDR3 consists of 15 residues. CDR3 nucleotides: TGTGCCAGTAGTATTACCCACAGCTCCTACAATGAGCAGTTCTTC. Its protein is CASSITHSSYNEQFF.

Written as DNA, the CDR3 is TGTGCCAGCGGATTACTCGGACAGCGGGGCTCCTACGAGCAGTACTTC. Protein product: CASGLLGQRGSYEQYF. The chain has TRBV28 and TRBJ2-7; a weak D match, TRBD2 (7 bases). The CDR3 loop spans 16 amino acids. The V end was cut by 8 bases, the J end by 0 bases, with 20 bases between. CDR1 MDHEN and CDR2 SYDVKM come from the germline V gene.

A few counts support this clonotype. The genes are TRBV6-1 and TRBJ2-2, with unresolved D. V lost 5 bases to trimming and J lost 1 base, with 8 bases between them. CDR3 size: 14 residues. CDR1 and CDR2 (germline): MNHNS, SASEGT. CDR3 residues: CASSKQENTGELFF. DNA of the CDR3: TGTGCCAGCAGTAAGCAGGAGAACACCGGGGAGCTGTTTTTT.

This clonotype was seen a handful of times. The chain employs TRBV10-3 and TRBJ1-5, with 8 positions matching TRBD1. With V trimmed by 3 bases and J by 3 bases, 4 bases remained unmatched. Germline CDR1 and CDR2: ENHRY and SYGVKD. The CDR3 consists of 15 residues. CDR3 DNA: TGTGCCATCAGTGAAAGGACAGGGTACAATCAGCCCCAGCATTTT. Translating it yields CAISERTGYNQPQHF.

The chain employs TRBV28 and TRBJ2-1; 10 bases map to TRBD2. This CDR3 has 17 residues. CDR1 is MDHEN, CDR2 SYDVKM, per germline. V dropped 1 base and J dropped 0; count of bases not matched to a gene: 3. The CDR3 loop is CASSLYPSGSSYNEQFF. DNA of the CDR3: TGTGCCAGCAGTTTATATCCTAGCGGGAGCTCCTACAATGAGCAGTTCTTC.

The rearrangement links TRBV5-1 to TRBJ1-6; possible D gene TRBD1, 5 bases. V gave up 5 bases and J gave up 0 bases, with 15 bases separating them. Per germline, CDR1 SGHRS and CDR2 YFSETQ. This CDR3 comprises 17 residues. CDR3 coding DNA: TGCGCCAGCAGACCCGGGACGGAGAGCTCCTATAATTCACCCCTCCACTTT. It yields the protein CASRPGTESSYNSPLHF.

This clonotype was found a few times. The rearrangement links TRBV20-1 to TRBJ2-7; 8 nucleotides agree with TRBD2. Trimming took 3 bases from V and 0 from J; bases not matched to a gene: 7. The germline V gene encodes CDR1 DFQATT and CDR2 SNEGSKA (reference sequence). The CDR3 totals 15 residues. In DNA form, the CDR3 reads TGCAGTGCTAGGGGCAGACTAGCGTACTCCTACGAGCAGTACTTC. It encodes CSARGRLAYSYEQYF.

The chain has TRBV7-2 and TRBJ1-3, with 9 bases aligning to TRBD1. This CDR3 comprises 16 residues. Per the germline V gene, CDR1 is SGHTA and CDR2 is FQGNSA. Trimming cost V 5 bases and J 4 bases; bases outside gene matches: 9. The CDR3 DNA sequence: TGTGCCAGCAGCACAGCCGGGACAGGGTACGGAAACACCATATATTTT. As protein: CASSTAGTGYGNTIYF.

This clonotype appeared many times. The chain is built from TRBV12-3 or TRBV12-4 and TRBJ2-3, with a tentative D call TRBD1 (5 bases). The length of the CDR3 is 13 residues. Trimming cost V 3 bases and J 4 bases, with 8 bases left between them. The CDR3 region is CASSLVRADTQYF. Here the CDR3 DNA reads TGTGCCAGCAGTTTGGTCAGGGCAGATACGCAGTATTTT.

This clonotype was found once. This may arise from a read error, as a much more abundant clone is one base away. The chain links TRBV29-1 to TRBJ2-1, with TRBD1 matching 9 bases. Germline trimming cut 6 bases from V and 8 bases from J; bases unmatched to any gene: 11. CDR1 is SQVTM, CDR2 ANQGSEA, per germline. The CDR3 runs 14 residues. The CDR3 loop reads CSVDQGQGDDEQFF. The CDR3 bases are TGCAGCGTGGACCAGGGACAGGGAGACGATGAGCAGTTCTTC.

This clonotype was seen only a few times. The chain employs TRBV9 and TRBJ2-1; 8 bases line up with TRBD2. Germline trimming cut 4 bases from V and 9 bases from J; bases unmatched to any gene: 15. CDR1 is SGDLS, CDR2 YYNGEE, per germline. This CDR3 spans 16 amino acids. The CDR3 loop reads CASSPHGSGGDSEQFF. DNA of the CDR3: TGTGCCAGCAGCCCCCACGGGTCCGGGGGGGATAGTGAGCAGTTCTTC.

A few counts support this clonotype. J is TRBJ1-1 and V is TRBV6-2 or TRBV6-3; TRBD1 matches 7 bases. There are 15 residues in the CDR3. J gave up 4 bases and V 0 bases, and 5 bases lay outside the gene matches. CDR1 and CDR2 from the germline V gene are MNHEY and SVGEGT. CDR3 amino acids: CASSYSTGRGTEAFF. CDR3 DNA: TGTGCCAGCAGTTACTCGACAGGGAGAGGCACTGAAGCTTTCTTT.

This clonotype was seen a handful of times. V gene TRBV28 combines with J gene TRBJ2-7; TRBD2 matches at 8 bases. CDR1 and CDR2 (germline): MDHEN, SYDVKM. V lost 6 bases and J lost 2; bases outside the gene matches: 6. The CDR3 extends over 14 amino acids. The chain's CDR3 is CASRQLAVTYEQYF. The CDR3 nucleotides read TGTGCCAGCAGACAACTAGCGGTGACCTACGAGCAGTACTTC.

The chain links TRBV11-3 to TRBJ2-5; D gene uncertain. V was cut by 5 bases and J by 5 bases, with 12 bases left in between. The CDR3 length is 13 residues. Germline V CDR1 and CDR2: SGHNT, YENEEA. The CDR3 reads CASSTEWSETQYF. In nucleotides, the CDR3 is TGTGCCAGCAGCACCGAGTGGTCGGAGACCCAGTACTTC. Supplemented by reference TRBV11-3 and TRBJ2-5, the full variable domain reads EAGVVQSPRYKIIEKKQPVAFWCNPISGHNTLYWYLQNLGQGPELLIRYENEEAVDDSQLPKDRFSAERLKGVDSTLKIQPAELGDSAVYLCASSTEWSETQYFGPGTRLLVL.

This chain uses TRBV20-1 with TRBJ2-7; TRBD1 agrees at 8 bases. Germline CDR1 and CDR2: DFQATT and SNEGSKA (reference sequence). With V trimmed by 4 bases and J by 3 bases, 8 bases remained unmatched. The CDR3 is 14 amino acids. The CDR3 bases are TGCAGTGCTACCCGGACAGGGACCTTCTACGAGCAGTACTTC. Its protein product is CSATRTGTFYEQYF.

This clonotype was seen more than once but under ten times. This rearrangement joins TRBV6-5 to TRBJ2-3, with 9 bases lining up with TRBD2. Germline CDR1 MNHEY, CDR2 SVGAGI. V was pared by 2 bases and J by 2 bases, with 2 bases of the junction left unmatched. This CDR3 comprises 15 residues. The CDR3 here is CASSYLAGYTDTQYF. The CDR3 DNA reads as TGTGCCAGCAGTTACCTAGCGGGGTACACAGATACGCAGTATTTT.

This clonotype was seen more than once but under ten times. The V gene is TRBV12-3 or TRBV12-4, the J gene TRBJ1-3; D is perhaps TRBD1 (5 bases). Trimming removed 6 bases from V and 1 base from J, with 13 bases in between. The CDR3 extends over 15 amino acids. The CDR3 DNA reads as TGTGCCAGCAGAGACACCGGGGGGTCTGGAAACACCATATATTTT. Protein: CASRDTGGSGNTIYF.